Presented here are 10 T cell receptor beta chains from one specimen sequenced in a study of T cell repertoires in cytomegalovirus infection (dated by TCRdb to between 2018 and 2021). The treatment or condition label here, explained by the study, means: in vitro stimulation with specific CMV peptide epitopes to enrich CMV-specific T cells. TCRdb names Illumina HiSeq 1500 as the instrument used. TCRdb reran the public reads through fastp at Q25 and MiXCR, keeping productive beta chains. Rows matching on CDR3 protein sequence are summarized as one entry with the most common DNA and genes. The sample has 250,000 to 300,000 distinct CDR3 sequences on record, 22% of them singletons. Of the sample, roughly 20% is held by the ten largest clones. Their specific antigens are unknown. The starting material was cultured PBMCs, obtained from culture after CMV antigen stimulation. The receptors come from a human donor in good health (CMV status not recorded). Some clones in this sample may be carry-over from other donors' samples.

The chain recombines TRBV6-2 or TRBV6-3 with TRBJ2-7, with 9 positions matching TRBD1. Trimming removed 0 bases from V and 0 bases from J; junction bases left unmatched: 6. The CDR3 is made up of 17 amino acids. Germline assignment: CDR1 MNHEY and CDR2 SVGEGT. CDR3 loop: CASSYSLDRGSSYEQYF. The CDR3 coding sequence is TGTGCCAGCAGTTACTCACTCGACAGGGGGAGCTCCTACGAGCAGTACTTC.

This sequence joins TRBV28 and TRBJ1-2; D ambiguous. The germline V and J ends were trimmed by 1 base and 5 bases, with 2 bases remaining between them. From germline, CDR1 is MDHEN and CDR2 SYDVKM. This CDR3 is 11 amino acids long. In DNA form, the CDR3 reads TGTGCCAGCAGTTTATTGTATGGCTACACCTTC. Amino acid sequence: CASSLLYGYTF.

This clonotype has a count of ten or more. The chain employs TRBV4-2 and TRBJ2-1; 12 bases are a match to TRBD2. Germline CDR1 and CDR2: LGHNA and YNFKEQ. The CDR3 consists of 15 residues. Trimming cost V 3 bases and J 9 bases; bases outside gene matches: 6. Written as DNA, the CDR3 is TGTGCCAGCAGCCACCGACTAGCGGGAGACACTGAGCAGTTCTTC. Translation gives CASSHRLAGDTEQFF.

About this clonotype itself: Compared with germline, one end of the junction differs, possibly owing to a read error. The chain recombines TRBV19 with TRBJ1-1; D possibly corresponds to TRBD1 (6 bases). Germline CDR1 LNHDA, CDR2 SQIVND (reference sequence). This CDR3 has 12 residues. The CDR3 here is CAIRGQYTVAFF. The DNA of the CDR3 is TGTGCCATCAGGGGACAATACACTGTAGCTTTCTTT.

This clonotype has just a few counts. CDR3 coding DNA: TGTGCCAGCTCACCACCCCAAGCGGGAGTTGTCACCGGGGAGCTGTTTTTT. Translating gives CASSPPQAGVVTGELFF. The chain joins TRBV18 to TRBJ2-2; TRBD2 matches 8 bases. V lost 0 bases, J lost 4 bases, and 7 bases stayed unmatched. The length of the CDR3 is 17 residues. Germline values: CDR1 KGHSH, CDR2 LQKENI.

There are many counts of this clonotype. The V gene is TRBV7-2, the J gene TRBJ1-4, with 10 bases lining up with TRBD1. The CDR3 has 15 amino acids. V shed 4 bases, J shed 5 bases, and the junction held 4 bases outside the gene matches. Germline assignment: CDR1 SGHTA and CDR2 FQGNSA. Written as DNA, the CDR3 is TGTGCCAGCAGCTCTCGACAGGGGGCCAATGAAAAACTGTTTTTT. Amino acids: CASSSRQGANEKLFF.

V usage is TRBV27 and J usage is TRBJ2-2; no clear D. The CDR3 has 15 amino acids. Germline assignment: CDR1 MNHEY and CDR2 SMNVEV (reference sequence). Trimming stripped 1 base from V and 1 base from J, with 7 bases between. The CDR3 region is CASSLWFRNTGELFF. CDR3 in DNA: TGTGCCAGCAGTTTATGGTTTCGGAACACCGGGGAGCTGTTTTTT.

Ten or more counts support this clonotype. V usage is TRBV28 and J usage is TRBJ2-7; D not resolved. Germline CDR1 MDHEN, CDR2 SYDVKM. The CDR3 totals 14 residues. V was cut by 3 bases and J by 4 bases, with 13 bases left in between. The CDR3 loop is CASSLAQLVYEQYV. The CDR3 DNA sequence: TGTGCCAGCAGTTTGGCACAGTTAGTATACGAGCAGTACGTC.

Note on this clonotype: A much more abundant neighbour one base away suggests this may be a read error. CDR3: CASSLVGRDLRTGELFF. The DNA of the CDR3 is TGTGCCAGCAGCCTAGTGGGGCGGGACCTGCGGACCGGGGAGCTGTTTTTT. The rearrangement uses TRBV7-6 and TRBJ2-2; D perhaps matches TRBD2 (6 bases). The germline V and J ends were trimmed by 5 bases and 5 bases, with 21 bases remaining between them. Germline CDR1 reads SGHVS; CDR2 reads FNYEAQ. This CDR3 spans 17 amino acids.

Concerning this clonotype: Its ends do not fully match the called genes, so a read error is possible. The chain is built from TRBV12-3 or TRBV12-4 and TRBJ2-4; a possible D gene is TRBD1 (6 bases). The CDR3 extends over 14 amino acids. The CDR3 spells CASTLTGAKNIQYF. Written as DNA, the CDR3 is TGTGCCAGCACTTTAACAGGGGCCAAAAACATTCAGTACTTC.